A selection of T cell receptor beta chains follows, all from one sample in a study of T-cell reconstitution after alpha-beta-depleted transplantation in children. MiXCR, applied by TCRdb to the PCR reads, yields one record per CDR3 protein. The data show 30,000 or so distinct CDR3 sequences, around 7% seen once. Sequences were derived from peripheral blood, sampled 60 days after TCRalphabeta/CD19-depleted stem cell transplant. All receptors derive from a child less than two years old who had a stem cell transplant for acute myeloid leukemia, so the T cells may come from the graft donor. CDR3s include the opening cysteine and the closing phenylalanine or tryptophan. D genes are given only for firm matches. Only part of the rows carry a size: once, few, many, or a class if the clone is expanded.

j_call: TRBJ2-7; d_call: -; clone_size: many; cdr3_length: 15; v_call: TRBV4-3; cdr3_aa: CASSQEEGLFYEQYF; cdr3_nt: TGCGCCAGCAGCCAGGAGGAGGGACTTTTTTACGAGCAGTACTTC
j_call: TRBJ2-3; d_call: TRBD2; clone_size: many; cdr3_length: 16; v_call: TRBV12-3/TRBV12-4; cdr3_aa: CASSPERETVTDTQYF; cdr3_nt: TGTGCCAGCAGCCCAGAGCGGGAGACGGTGACAGATACGCAGTATTTT
j_call: TRBJ2-5; d_call: TRBD1; clone_size: many; cdr3_length: 15; v_call: TRBV7-9; cdr3_aa: CASSPGGWYQETQYF; cdr3_nt: TGTGCCAGCAGCCCAGGGGGCTGGTACCAAGAGACCCAGTACTTC
j_call: TRBJ2-7; d_call: TRBD1; clone_size: many; cdr3_length: 16; v_call: TRBV7-9; cdr3_aa: CASSRGQGSGAYEQYF; cdr3_nt: TGTGCCAGCAGCCGGGGACAGGGAAGTGGGGCCTACGAGCAGTACTTC
j_call: TRBJ2-7; d_call: -; clone_size: many; cdr3_length: 14; v_call: TRBV7-9; cdr3_aa: CASSAPLTEYEQYF; cdr3_nt: TGTGCCAGCAGCGCCCCGCTGACAGAGTACGAGCAGTACTTC
j_call: TRBJ2-1; d_call: -; clone_size: many; cdr3_length: 15; v_call: TRBV24-1; cdr3_aa: CATSGPAGSYNEQFF; cdr3_nt: TGTGCCACCAGCGGACCGGCCGGCTCCTACAATGAGCAGTTCTTC
j_call: TRBJ2-5; d_call: -; clone_size: many; cdr3_length: 13; v_call: TRBV24-1; cdr3_aa: CATSDLGVETQYF; cdr3_nt: TGTGCCACCAGTGATTTAGGGGTGGAGACCCAGTACTTC
j_call: TRBJ2-1; d_call: -; clone_size: many; cdr3_length: 16; v_call: TRBV4-3; cdr3_aa: CASSPGTASSYNEQFF; cdr3_nt: TGCGCCAGCAGCCCCGGGACTGCGAGCTCCTACAATGAGCAGTTCTTC
j_call: TRBJ2-5; d_call: TRBD2; clone_size: many; cdr3_length: 15; v_call: TRBV5-1; cdr3_aa: CASSLETSYLETQYF; cdr3_nt: TGCGCCAGCAGCTTGGAGACTAGCTATTTGGAGACCCAGTACTTC
j_call: TRBJ2-3; d_call: -; clone_size: -; cdr3_length: 13; v_call: TRBV3-1; cdr3_aa: CASSSMGTDTQYF; cdr3_nt: TGTGCCAGCAGCTCAATGGGGACAGATACGCAGTATTTT